This TCR beta chain was sequenced during a study of beta chain features in type 1 diabetes. In regard to this clone: What it recognizes is unknown.

Each population that was sorted was more than 95% pure. Study-wide results and limits: Diminished insertions and augmented deletions at VDJ junctions characterized type 1 diabetes patients.

With V trimmed by 6 bases and J by 4 bases, 7 bases remained unmatched. Germline V gene lookup returns CDR1 SGHTA and CDR2 FQGNSA. The CDR3 contains 15 residues. The entirety of the isolated RNA underwent reverse transcription, so expressed TCRB transcripts were sequenced. Only in-frame clones appear in the TCRdb table, and some are missing; sequencing was by immunoSEQ multiplex PCR. Of 250,000 or so clones in the sample, about 26% were seen once. The sequence was obtained from a man aged 25-45 years in good health. The genes are TRBV7-2 and TRBJ2-1; 9 bases map to TRBD1. The sample taken for sequencing was central memory CD4+ T cells from blood. CDR3 residues: CASRIPGQGYNEQFF. Written as DNA, the CDR3 is TGTGCCAGCAGGATACCGGGACAGGGATACAATGAGCAGTTCTTC.